This T cell receptor (beta chain) comes out of a study of T cell responses to AZD1222 COVID-19 vaccine. The study, taken as a whole, reports: Within unmutated variant regions lay the reported targets of nearly half of spike-specific TCRs.

A remark on this clone: The antigen remains unidentified.

The repertoire was sequenced with immunoSEQ multiplex PCR; TCRdb's copy has only in-frame clones and lacks some. The sample has 100,000 or so clones, 80% to 90% seen once. The CDR3 totals 12 residues. Germline loops: CDR1 SQVTM, CDR2 ANQGSEA. The V end was cut by 2 bases, the J end by 6 bases, with 9 bases between. The chain uses TRBV29-1 and TRBJ2-3, with D perhaps TRBD2 (5 bases). Sequenced material: peripheral blood, taken on day 0 of AZD1222 vaccination. The sequence was collected from an adult in good health. Here the CDR3 reads CSVEPGSDTQYF. In DNA form, the CDR3 reads TGCAGCGTTGAACCGGGGTCCGATACGCAGTATTTT.